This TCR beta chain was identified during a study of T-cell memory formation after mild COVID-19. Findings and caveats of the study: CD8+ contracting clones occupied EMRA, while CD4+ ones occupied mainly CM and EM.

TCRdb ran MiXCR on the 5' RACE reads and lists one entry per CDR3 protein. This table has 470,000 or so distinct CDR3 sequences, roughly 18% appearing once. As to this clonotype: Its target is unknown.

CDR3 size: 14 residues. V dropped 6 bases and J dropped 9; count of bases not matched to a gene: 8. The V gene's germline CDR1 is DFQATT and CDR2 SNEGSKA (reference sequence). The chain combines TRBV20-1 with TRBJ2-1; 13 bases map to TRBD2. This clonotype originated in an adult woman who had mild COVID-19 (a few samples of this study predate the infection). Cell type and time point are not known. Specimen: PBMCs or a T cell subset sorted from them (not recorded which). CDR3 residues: CSAKTSGGTSEQFF. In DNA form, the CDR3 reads TGCAGTGCAAAGACTAGCGGGGGGACAAGTGAGCAGTTCTTC.